This is a list of T cell receptor beta chains from one sample in a study of cytomegalovirus exposure and HLA in healthy donors. The data were produced by immunoSEQ multiplex PCR, yet TCRdb's version contains in-frame clones alone and is incomplete. There are roughly 70,000 clones in the sample; 70% to 90% occur only once, and 3.8% lies in the top ten. Material: PBMCs. Every receptor here comes from a woman aged 18 to 35 in good health and CMV-seropositive. The CDR3 runs from the conserved cysteine through the conserved F or W. A D gene is named only where the DNA matches it firmly. Only part of the rows carry a size: once, few, many, or a class if the clone is expanded.

DNA: TGTGCCAGCAGCCAATTACAGGGGTTGAACACTGAAGCTTTCTTT; CDR3: CASSQLQGLNTEAFF; size: -; J: TRBJ1-1; V: TRBV14; D: TRBD1
DNA: TGTGCCAGCAGCGTAGCCAGGGCGAGCTCTGGAAACACCATATATTTT; CDR3: CASSVARASSGNTIYF; size: -; J: TRBJ1-3; V: TRBV9; D: -
DNA: TGTGCCAGCAGCTTAGGGGCAGGGGGTCACACCGGGGAGCTGTTTTTT; CDR3: CASSLGAGGHTGELFF; size: -; J: TRBJ2-2; V: TRBV11-2; D: TRBD1
DNA: TGTGCCAGCTCACCAATAAGTGGACAGGGAGTCACCGGGGAGCTGTTTTTT; CDR3: CASSPISGQGVTGELFF; size: -; J: TRBJ2-2; V: TRBV18; D: TRBD1
DNA: TGCAGCGTTGAATTGGCCAGGACGGGGGGGCTTGAAGGCTACACCTTC; CDR3: CSVELARTGGLEGYTF; size: -; J: TRBJ1-2; V: TRBV29-1; D: -
DNA: TGCGCCAGCAGCCAACAACACGGGACTAATGAAAAACTGTTTTTT; CDR3: CASSQQHGTNEKLFF; size: -; J: TRBJ1-4; V: TRBV4-1; D: -
DNA: TGTGCCTGCTCACCGGGACTACTGAAGACCCAGTACTTC; CDR3: CACSPGLLKTQYF; size: -; J: TRBJ2-5; V: TRBV30; D: TRBD2
DNA: TGTGCCAGCAGTTTAAGCCGACAGGGGAGGGCCCAGTACTTC; CDR3: CASSLSRQGRAQYF; size: once; J: TRBJ2-5; V: TRBV28; D: -
DNA: TGTGCCAGCAGCTTAACCGGGACAGGCCCCATCAACTCCTACGAGCAGTACTTC; CDR3: CASSLTGTGPINSYEQYF; size: -; J: TRBJ2-7; V: TRBV11-2; D: TRBD1
DNA: TGTGCCAGCAGCATATTAGCTAGCGCCCACAATGAGCAGTTCTTC; CDR3: CASSILASAHNEQFF; size: -; J: TRBJ2-1; V: TRBV7-9; D: -
DNA: TGTGCCTGCAACAAGGATGCGACAGAAAATCAGCCCCAGCATTTT; CDR3: CACNKDATENQPQHF; size: -; J: TRBJ1-5; V: TRBV30; D: -
DNA: TGTGCCAGCACGACAGGAGATAATTCACCCCTCCACTTT; CDR3: CASTTGDNSPLHF; size: -; J: TRBJ1-6; V: TRBV6-1; D: -
DNA: TGTGCCAGCAGCATGACTAGCGGGACTTTGGGGAAGCAGTTCTTC; CDR3: CASSMTSGTLGKQFF; size: -; J: TRBJ2-1; V: TRBV7-8; D: TRBD2
DNA: TGTGCCAGCAGCTCCGTAACCATCGGTGAGCAGTTCTTC; CDR3: CASSSVTIGEQFF; size: -; J: TRBJ2-1; V: TRBV6-1; D: -
DNA: TGCAGCGTGCGGGACTCCCGGGGGGAGACCCAGTACTTC; CDR3: CSVRDSRGETQYF; size: -; J: TRBJ2-5; V: TRBV29-1; D: -
DNA: TGTGCCAGCAGCTTAGAAGCTAGCGGGAGGTGGAGTGAGCAGTTCTTC; CDR3: CASSLEASGRWSEQFF; size: -; J: TRBJ2-1; V: TRBV11-2; D: TRBD2
DNA: TGTGCCAGCAGTTACGGCAGGGGGCATTATGGCTACACCTTC; CDR3: CASSYGRGHYGYTF; size: -; J: TRBJ1-2; V: TRBV6-5; D: TRBD1
DNA: TGTGCCAGCAGCGTAGATCCCTCCGCAGGGCAAAACATTCAGTACTTC; CDR3: CASSVDPSAGQNIQYF; size: -; J: TRBJ2-4; V: TRBV9; D: -
DNA: TGTGCCAGCCCCCGGGACAGACCCTATCAGCCCCAGCATTTT; CDR3: CASPRDRPYQPQHF; size: -; J: TRBJ1-5; V: TRBV21-1; D: -
DNA: TGTGCCAGCAGTGAAAAGGGGTGGTCGGAAAAACTGTTTTTT; CDR3: CASSEKGWSEKLFF; size: few; J: TRBJ1-4; V: TRBV2; D: -
DNA: TGTGCCAGTAGTTTCCAGGTTGGGGACTTACAGCCCCAGCATTTT; CDR3: CASSFQVGDLQPQHF; size: -; J: TRBJ1-5; V: TRBV19; D: -
DNA: TGCGCCAGCAGCCACGGGAGGGTCTTAGGGGACGGGTACACAGATACGCAGTATTTT; CDR3: CASSHGRVLGDGYTDTQYF; size: few; J: TRBJ2-3; V: TRBV4-3; D: TRBD2
DNA: TGTGCCAGCAATTCAGAAAGACAGCTTAATCAGCCCCAGCATTTT; CDR3: CASNSERQLNQPQHF; size: -; J: TRBJ1-5; V: TRBV2; D: -
DNA: TGTGCCACCAGCCCCTATGCAGATACGCAGTATTTT; CDR3: CATSPYADTQYF; size: -; J: TRBJ2-3; V: TRBV15; D: -
DNA: TGTGCCAGCAGTTTAAGGGGTGTAGCTAATGAAAAACTGTTTTTT; CDR3: CASSLRGVANEKLFF; size: once; J: TRBJ1-4; V: TRBV27; D: -
DNA: TGTGCCAGCACCGGACTTCAGAAACCCTACGAGCAGTACTTC; CDR3: CASTGLQKPYEQYF; size: -; J: TRBJ2-7; V: TRBV27; D: -
DNA: TGCAGCGCCGCACAGGGGATGGGCGAAAAACTGTTTTTT; CDR3: CSAAQGMGEKLFF; size: -; J: TRBJ1-4; V: TRBV29-1; D: TRBD1